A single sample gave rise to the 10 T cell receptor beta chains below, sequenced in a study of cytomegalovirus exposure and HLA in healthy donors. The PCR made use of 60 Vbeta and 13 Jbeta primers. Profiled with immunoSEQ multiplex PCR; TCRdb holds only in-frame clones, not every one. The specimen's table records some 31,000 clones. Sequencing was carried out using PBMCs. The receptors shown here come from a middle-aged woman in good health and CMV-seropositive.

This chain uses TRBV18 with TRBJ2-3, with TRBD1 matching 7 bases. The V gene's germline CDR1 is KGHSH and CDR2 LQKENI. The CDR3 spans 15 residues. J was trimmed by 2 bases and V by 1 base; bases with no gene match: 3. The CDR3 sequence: CASSPQGALTDTQYF. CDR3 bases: TGTGCCAGCTCACCACAGGGGGCCCTCACAGATACGCAGTATTTT.

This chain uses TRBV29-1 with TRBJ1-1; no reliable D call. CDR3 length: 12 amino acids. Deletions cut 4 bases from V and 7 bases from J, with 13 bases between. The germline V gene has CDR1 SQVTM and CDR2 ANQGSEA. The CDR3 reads CSVGGSGGEAFF. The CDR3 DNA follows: TGCAGCGTTGGAGGGTCGGGAGGTGAAGCTTTCTTT.

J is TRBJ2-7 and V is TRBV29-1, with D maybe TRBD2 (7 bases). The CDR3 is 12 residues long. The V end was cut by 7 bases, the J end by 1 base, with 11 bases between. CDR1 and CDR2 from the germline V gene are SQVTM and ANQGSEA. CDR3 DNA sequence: TGCAGCGGCGGGGGCGGGTCCTACGAGCAGTACTTC. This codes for CSGGGGSYEQYF.

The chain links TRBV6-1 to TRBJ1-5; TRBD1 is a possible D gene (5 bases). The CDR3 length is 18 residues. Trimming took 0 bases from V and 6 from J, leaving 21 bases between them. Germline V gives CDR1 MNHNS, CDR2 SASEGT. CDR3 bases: TGTGCCAGCAGTGAAGCACAGTCAGGGAGGTTGAGGCTTCAGCCCCAGCATTTT. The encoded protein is CASSEAQSGRLRLQPQHF.

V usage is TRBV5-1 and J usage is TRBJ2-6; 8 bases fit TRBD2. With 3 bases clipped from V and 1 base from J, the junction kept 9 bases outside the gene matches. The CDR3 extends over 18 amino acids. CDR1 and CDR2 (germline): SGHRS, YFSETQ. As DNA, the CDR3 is TGCGCCAGCAGCTCCCCCAGCGGGAGAATTTCTGGGGCCAACGTCCTGACTTTC. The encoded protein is CASSSPSGRISGANVLTF.

CDR3 coding DNA: TGTGCCTGGAGTGAAAGAAGATCTAAGCAGTACTTC. It specifies CAWSERRSKQYF. The chain is built from TRBV30 and TRBJ2-7; D is undetermined. The CDR3 length is 12 residues. Trimming removed 1 base at V and 8 bases at J, with 12 bases between. Looked up from germline, CDR1 is GTSNPN and CDR2 is SVGIG (reference sequence).

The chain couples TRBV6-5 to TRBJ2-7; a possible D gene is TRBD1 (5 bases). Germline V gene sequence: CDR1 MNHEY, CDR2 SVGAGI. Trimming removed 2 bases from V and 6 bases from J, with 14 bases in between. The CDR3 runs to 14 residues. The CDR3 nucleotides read TGTGCCAGCAGTTACGGGGCCTTGGTTCTCGAGCAGTACTTC. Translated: CASSYGALVLEQYF.

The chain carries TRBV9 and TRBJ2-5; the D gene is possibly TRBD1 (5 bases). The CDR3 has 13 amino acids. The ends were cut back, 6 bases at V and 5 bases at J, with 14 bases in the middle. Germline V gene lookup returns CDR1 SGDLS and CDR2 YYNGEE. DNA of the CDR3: TGTGCCAGCAATACAGGTCCGGCCGAGACCCAGTACTTC. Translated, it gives CASNTGPAETQYF.

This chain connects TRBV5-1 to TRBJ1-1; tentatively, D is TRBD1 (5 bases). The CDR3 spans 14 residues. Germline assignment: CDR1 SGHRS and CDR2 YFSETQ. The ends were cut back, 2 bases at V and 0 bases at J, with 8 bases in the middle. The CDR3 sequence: CASSLMDMNTEAFF. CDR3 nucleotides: TGCGCCAGCAGCTTAATGGACATGAACACTGAAGCTTTCTTT.

CDR3 in amino acids: CASSLGLSGQGANEQFF. In DNA, the CDR3 is TGCGCCAGCAGCTTGGGTCTTTCGGGACAGGGGGCGAATGAGCAGTTCTTC. V is TRBV5-1 and J is TRBJ2-1, with 12 bases fitting TRBD1. CDR3 size: 17 residues. V lost 0 bases to trimming and J lost 7 bases; unmatched junction nucleotides: 8. Germline values: CDR1 SGHRS, CDR2 YFSETQ. The full variable domain, its missing parts supplied by reference TRBV5-1 and TRBJ2-1, is KAGVTQTPRYLIKTRGQQVTLSCSPISGHRSVSWYQQTPGQGLQFLFEYFSETQRNKGNFPGRFSGRQFSNSRSEMNVSTLELGDSALYLCASSLGLSGQGANEQFFGPGTRLTVL.